This T cell receptor (beta chain) was identified in a study of beta chain features in type 1 diabetes. Regarding the study as a whole: Within each of all four CD4+ subsets, Type 1 diabetes patients had TCRB CDR3s that were moderately but significantly shorter.

Since all of the isolated RNA was reverse transcribed, expressed TCRB transcripts were what got sequenced. Generated by immunoSEQ multiplex PCR, the TCRdb table keeps only in-frame clones and is missing some. The sample records over 650,000 clones, over 11% being singletons. This clone was seen only a few times. As yet, its antigen is unknown. Germline assignment: CDR1 LGHNA and CDR2 YNFKEQ. The CDR3 has 16 residues. V lost 4 bases and J lost 0, with 16 bases in between. Sequenced input: naive CD4+ T cells from blood. J is TRBJ2-7 and V is TRBV4-2; maybe TRBD2 (6 bases). The receptor was derived from a man between 18 and 29 years old with type 1 diabetes. CDR3 loop: CASSRAGTGVSYEQYF. As DNA, the CDR3 is TGTGCCAGCAGCCGGGCAGGGACGGGGGTCTCCTACGAGCAGTACTTC.